Listed below are T cell receptor beta chains from one sample, sequenced in a study of neurological immune-mediated disorders. TCRdb reprocessed the 5' RACE reads with MiXCR, giving one entry per CDR3 protein. This table has some 80,000 distinct CDR3 sequences, 5.8% appearing once. Material for sequencing was PBMCs. Every receptor here comes from an older woman with multiple sclerosis. Each CDR3 is given with its conserved first and last residue. Fields, in order: V gene, D gene, CDR3 protein. A D gene is named only where the DNA matches it firmly.

TRBV4-1,-,CASSHESGTDTQYF
TRBV25-1,TRBD2,CASRRTSSSYNEQFF
TRBV5-1,TRBD1,CASSPRQGIDTQYF
TRBV7-9,-,CASSPGTGAYEQYF
TRBV27,-,CASSSGNSYEQYF
TRBV20-1,-,CSAPARQASSEQYF
TRBV20-1,-,CSGGLFDSYEQYF
TRBV25-1,-,CASSDTPVTGNTGELFF
TRBV29-1,-,CSVECLNSGNTIYF
TRBV5-5,TRBD1,CASSSMGDRGAEQYF
TRBV5-1,TRBD2,CASSGQLAGFDEQFF
TRBV29-1,TRBD1,CSVVDRGSALNTEAFF
TRBV5-1,TRBD2,CASSPYLAGGDTQYF
TRBV7-8,-,CASSSTGEGTDTQYF
TRBV7-9,-,CASSLEINSPLHF
TRBV6-5,-,CASSYYGSLMNTEAFF
TRBV29-1,TRBD1,CSAQTGVREQYF
TRBV5-1,TRBD1,CASSLGTGGGDSPLHF
TRBV5-1,-,CASSFVREDSPLHF
TRBV9,-,CASSVAGKTAGNTIYF
TRBV20-1,-,CSARPRPGTDTQYF
TRBV6-1,-,CASKGDGTGELFF
TRBV12-3/TRBV12-4,-,CASTPPGAEKLFF
TRBV11-2,-,CASSLVFGNEQYF
TRBV12-3/TRBV12-4,TRBD1,CASSTDSQGYYNSPLHF
TRBV5-1,TRBD1,CASSKGQPGTGELFF
TRBV5-1,TRBD2,CASSPGGASSYNEQFF
TRBV2,-,CASSRQGGSTDTQYF
TRBV7-2,-,CASSFGTNTGELFF
TRBV6-5,TRBD1,CASSLTGSYEQYF
TRBV10-3,-,CAISEFPQGPYQPQHF
TRBV20-1,-,CSARDAAINTGELFF
TRBV2,-,CASMPGGLDTGELFF
TRBV20-1,-,CSARVVNGYGYTF
TRBV11-3,-,CASSSSFALPGRGGTEAFF